This T cell receptor (beta chain) is from a study of shared clonotypes between healthy human individuals. In the source study's methods: Without quality scores, immunoSEQ junctional reads could not be filtered like full-length reads. Sequencing was performed with immunoSEQ multiplex PCR; in TCRdb, only in-frame clones are kept and a portion is missing. That table gives V, J and clone size, and the DNA gave D and trimming. Of 75,000 to 100,000 clones in the sample, less than 60% are singletons; the top ten hold less than 15%. Participating donors were healthy, HIV-negative adults free of recent acute infections or vaccinations. CDR3 length: 13 amino acids. Losses at the gene ends were 10 bases for V and 4 bases for J; bases not matched to a gene: 4. Germline V lookup: CDR1 MDHEN, CDR2 SYDVKM.

The chain combines TRBV28 with TRBJ2-7; 13 bases are shared with TRBD2. Source material: PBMCs. The receptor's source is a woman aged 40 to 50 in good health. Some clones in this sample may be carry-over from other donors' samples. CDR3 DNA: TGTGCCACCAAGACTAGCGGGAGGTACGAGCAGTACTTC. Translated, it gives CATKTSGRYEQYF.